A selection of T cell receptor beta chains follows, all from one sample in a study of graft-versus-host responses after intestinal transplantation. Repertoires were generated with immunoSEQ multiplex PCR, while TCRdb's copy carries only in-frame clones and drops some. Of some 25,000 clones listed, around 95% are singletons. The material was PBMCs, obtained 30 days after intestinal transplant. These receptors originate from a human patient who received an intestinal transplant, so some T cells may come from the graft donor. The CDR3 runs from the conserved cysteine through the conserved F or W. Fields, in order: clone size, D gene, J gene, V gene, CDR3 protein, CDR3 DNA. The D gene is left open where the match is weak. The size of a clone is reported for some rows only, either as once, few or many, or as a class for expanded clones.

NA NA TRBJ2-1 TRBV27 CASSHDYSYNEQFF TGTGCCAGCAGTCATGACTACTCCTACAATGAGCAGTTCTTC
NA NA TRBJ1-2 TRBV10-3 CAISVMSNYGYTF TGTGCCATCAGTGTAATGAGCAACTATGGCTACACCTTC
NA NA TRBJ2-2 TRBV12-5 CATPPRDMNTGELFF TGTGCTACCCCCCCGAGGGACATGAACACCGGGGAGCTGTTTTTT
NA NA TRBJ1-1 TRBV4-1 CASSQGFLGMNTEAFF TGCGCCAGCAGCCAAGGATTTCTCGGGATGAACACTGAAGCTTTCTTT
NA NA TRBJ1-1 TRBV5-6 CASSFLANTEAFF TGTGCCAGCAGCTTCTTAGCAAACACTGAAGCTTTCTTT
once NA TRBJ2-2 TRBV5-6 CASSLTSTGELFF TGTGCCAGCAGCTTGACTAGTACCGGGGAGCTGTTTTTT
NA NA TRBJ2-4 TRBV5-1 CASSLGQGVAKNIQYF TGCGCCAGCAGCTTGGGGCAGGGCGTAGCCAAAAACATTCAGTACTTC
NA TRBD1 TRBJ2-7 TRBV7-8 CASSLLTGGTDEQYF TGTGCCAGCAGCTTACTGACAGGGGGGACGGACGAGCAGTACTTC
NA NA TRBJ1-2 TRBV5-6 CASSLAQGGSLFYGYTF TGTGCCAGCAGCTTGGCCCAGGGCGGCTCCCTTTTTTATGGCTACACCTTC
few NA TRBJ1-5 TRBV6-5 CASSPRSVGFQPQHF TGTGCCAGCAGCCCCCGATCGGTCGGCTTTCAGCCCCAGCATTTT
once NA TRBJ2-5 TRBV5-1 CASSLVAVGETQYF TGCGCCAGCAGCTTGGTGGCTGTTGGGGAGACCCAGTACTTC
NA NA TRBJ2-1 TRBV19 CASIATTGGSYNEQFF TGTGCCAGTATCGCGACTACCGGGGGCTCCTACAATGAGCAGTTCTTC
NA NA TRBJ1-5 TRBV4-1 CASSQEVRQKPQHF TGCGCCAGCAGCCAAGAAGTCCGGCAAAAGCCCCAGCATTTT
once NA TRBJ2-3 TRBV5-1 CASSLAGGVDTQYF TGCGCCAGCAGCTTGGCCGGGGGAGTAGATACGCAGTATTTT
NA NA TRBJ2-7 TRBV7-2 CASSLEGLARHEQYF TGTGCCAGCAGCTTAGAAGGGCTAGCGAGACACGAGCAGTACTTC
NA NA TRBJ1-2 TRBV6-5 CASRPPNYGYTF TGTGCCAGCAGACCTCCGAACTATGGCTACACCTTC
NA NA TRBJ1-1 TRBV5-1 CASSLAPRTEAFF TGCGCCAGCAGCTTGGCCCCAAGAACTGAAGCTTTCTTT
NA NA TRBJ2-1 TRBV7-9 CASSWAILGNEQFF TGTGCCAGCAGCTGGGCCATACTAGGGAATGAGCAGTTCTTC
NA TRBD1 TRBJ1-2 TRBV9 CASSVPDRGYTF TGTGCCAGCAGCGTCCCGGACAGGGGCTACACCTTC
once NA TRBJ2-3 TRBV4-1 CASSQDQVMYSTDTQYF TGCGCCAGCAGCCAAGATCAAGTGATGTATAGCACAGATACGCAGTATTTT
NA NA TRBJ1-2 TRBV18 CASSRGRGNYGYTF TGTGCCAGCTCGCGAGGACGGGGGAACTATGGCTACACCTTC
NA TRBD2 TRBJ2-1 TRBV7-9 CASSLGTSGYNEQFF TGTGCCAGCAGCTTAGGGACTAGCGGATACAATGAGCAGTTCTTC
once NA TRBJ1-5 TRBV30 CAWSGGISNQPQHF TGTGCCTGGAGTGGAGGGATTAGCAATCAGCCCCAGCATTTT
NA NA TRBJ2-2 TRBV5-1 CASSLGAGELFF TGCGCCAGCAGCTTGGGGGCCGGGGAGCTGTTTTTT
NA NA TRBJ2-7 TRBV7-8 CATSGRQSYEQYF TGTGCCACATCGGGGCGGCAGTCCTACGAGCAGTACTTC
NA TRBD2 TRBJ2-7 TRBV19 CASSTGGEQYF TGTGCCAGTAGTACGGGGGGCGAGCAGTACTTC
NA NA TRBJ2-7 TRBV6-5 CASSYTGRSYEQYF TGTGCCAGCAGTTACACGGGACGTTCCTACGAGCAGTACTTC
NA TRBD2 TRBJ2-3 TRBV2 CASSEAGGTSGSTDTQYF TGTGCCAGCAGTGAAGCGGGTGGGACTAGCGGTAGCACAGATACGCAGTATTTT
NA TRBD1 TRBJ2-7 TRBV11-2 CASSLGRGGHEQYF TGTGCCAGCAGCTTAGGGAGAGGGGGCCACGAGCAGTACTTC
NA NA TRBJ2-1 TRBV12-5 CASGLTDNNEQFF TGTGCTAGTGGTTTGACAGACAACAATGAGCAGTTCTTC
NA TRBD1 TRBJ2-7 TRBV5-1 CASSLRTGSTYEQYF TGCGCCAGCAGCTTGAGGACAGGGTCCACCTACGAGCAGTACTTC
NA TRBD1 TRBJ1-2 TRBV4-2 CASSQPYIRDRPIYGYTF TGTGCCAGCAGCCAACCGTATATTCGGGACAGGCCTATTTATGGCTACACCTTC
NA NA TRBJ1-1 TRBV28 CASSLRVGNTEAFF TGTGCCAGCAGTTTAAGGGTAGGGAACACTGAAGCTTTCTTT
NA NA TRBJ1-5 TRBV4-1 CASSQVYSSNQPQHF TGCGCCAGCAGCCAAGTATACAGTTCCAATCAGCCCCAGCATTTT
few NA TRBJ1-1 TRBV6-6 CASSLREPMNTEAFF TGTGCCAGCAGCCTCAGGGAACCCATGAACACTGAAGCTTTCTTT
NA NA TRBJ1-4 TRBV29-1 CSVVLLRDSGELFF TGCAGCGTTGTTTTATTAAGGGACTCCGGGGAACTGTTTTTT
NA NA TRBJ1-1 TRBV19 CASSREDRTEAFF TGTGCCAGTAGCCGGGAAGATAGGACTGAAGCTTTCTTT
NA TRBD2 TRBJ2-2 TRBV6-1 CASNEAGGPGELFF TGTGCCAGCAACGAAGCGGGGGGGCCCGGGGAGCTGTTTTTT
NA NA TRBJ2-7 TRBV2 CASSLTLPLATFHEQYF TGCGCCAGCAGTCTAACACTTCCCCTAGCGACCTTCCACGAGCAGTACTTC
NA NA TRBJ2-6 TRBV5-1 CASSWASGANVLTF TGCGCCAGCAGCTGGGCTTCAGGGGCCAACGTCCTGACTTTC
NA NA TRBJ2-1 TRBV6-5 CASSARNEQFF TGTGCCAGCAGCGCCAGAAATGAGCAGTTCTTC
NA NA TRBJ2-3 TRBV6-6 CASRLLGRNTDTQYF TGTGCCAGCAGACTCCTAGGGAGAAACACAGATACGCAGTATTTT
NA TRBD1 TRBJ1-2 TRBV9 CASSQQGDYGYTF TGTGCCAGCAGCCAACAGGGGGACTATGGCTACACCTTC
NA TRBD2 TRBJ2-1 TRBV4-1 CASSLPLAGVYNEQFF TGCGCCAGCAGCCTCCCCTTAGCGGGAGTCTACAATGAGCAGTTCTTC
NA NA TRBJ2-7 TRBV11-2 CASTLEEFRHEQYF TGTGCCAGCACCCTAGAAGAGTTTCGGCACGAGCAGTACTTC
NA NA TRBJ2-3 TRBV27 CASSLPTDTQYF TGTGCCAGCAGTTTACCCACAGATACGCAGTATTTT